These 15 T cell receptor beta chains share one sample of origin, sequenced in a study of T cells after yellow fever vaccination. TCRdb re-called the 5' RACE reads through MiXCR, storing one row per CDR3 protein. The table lists about 260,000 distinct CDR3 sequences, about 5.2% of them singletons. The material sequenced was CD4+ T cells sorted from PBMCs, taken on the day of the yellow fever booster vaccination. These TCRs come from a man aged 18-30 years who received the YFV17D yellow fever vaccine.

This clonotype was found many times. The rearrangement joins TRBV5-8 to TRBJ1-4, with D unresolved. V dropped 1 base and J dropped 7 bases, with 14 bases sitting between them. The V gene's germline CDR1 is SGHTS and CDR2 YDEGEE. The CDR3 sequence is 15 residues long. In DNA form, the CDR3 reads TGTGCCAGCAGCTTGCCCCTAGGAGGGAGTGAAAAACTGTTTTTT. Amino acids: CASSLPLGGSEKLFF. The complete variable domain, with remaining parts taken from reference TRBV5-8 and TRBJ1-4, reads EAGVTQSPTHLIKTRGQQATLRCSPISGHTSVYWYQQALGLGLQFLLWYDEGEERNRGNFPPRFSGRQFPNYSSELNVNALELEDSALYLCASSLPLGGSEKLFFGSGTQLSVL.

V and J are TRBV5-1 and TRBJ2-2; a possible D gene is TRBD1 (7 bases). The V and J ends lost 7 bases and 0 bases respectively, with 10 bases between them. The CDR3 consists of 14 residues. Germline CDR1 SGHRS, CDR2 YFSETQ. This CDR3 is CASRRGANTGELFF. CDR3 nucleotide sequence: TGCGCCAGCCGCAGGGGGGCGAACACCGGGGAGCTGTTTTTT. Drawing the rest from reference TRBV5-1 and TRBJ2-2, the complete variable domain is KAGVTQTPRYLIKTRGQQVTLSCSPISGHRSVSWYQQTPGQGLQFLFEYFSETQRNKGNFPGRFSGRQFSNSRSEMNVSTLELGDSALYLCASRRGANTGELFFGEGSRLTVL.

V is TRBV6-5 and J is TRBJ2-5; perhaps TRBD1 as D (6 bases). V was shortened by 4 bases and J by 5 bases, with 11 bases between the two germline ends. CDR3 size: 13 residues. The V gene's germline CDR1 is MNHEY and CDR2 SVGAGI. The CDR3 spells CASSSPGDETQYF. The CDR3 DNA reads as TGTGCCAGCAGTTCGCCAGGGGATGAGACCCAGTACTTC.

This clonotype was counted a few times. V is TRBV7-6 and J is TRBJ2-3; the D is unclear. Per germline, CDR1 SGHVS and CDR2 FNYEAQ. V gave up 5 bases and J gave up 4 bases, with 22 bases separating them. The CDR3 has 17 residues. The CDR3 sequence is CASSQKPFWDGPDTQYF. The CDR3 nucleotides read TGTGCCAGCAGCCAAAAACCCTTTTGGGATGGGCCAGATACGCAGTATTTT.

V and J are TRBV7-2 and TRBJ1-2, with D uncertain. The CDR3 contains 12 residues. Deletions cut 3 bases from V and 7 bases from J, with 9 bases between. The germline V gene has CDR1 SGHTA and CDR2 FQGNSA. For the CDR3, the DNA is TGTGCCAGCAGCTTGACCGCTCCTGGCTACACCTTC. Amino acids: CASSLTAPGYTF.

The sample holds many counts of this clonotype. The chain combines TRBV7-2 with TRBJ2-2; D may be TRBD1 (6 bases). Between the trimmed V and J ends, which lost 4 bases and 6 bases, there was a span of 12 bases. The CDR3 sequence is 14 residues long. The germline V gene encodes CDR1 SGHTA and CDR2 FQGNSA. As DNA, the CDR3 is TGTGCCAGCAGCTCAACAAGACAGGCCGGGGAGCTGTTTTTT. It translates to CASSSTRQAGELFF.

CDR3 nucleotide sequence: TGCAGTGCCGTCCCGGGCAGGGAGGGATCTAGCTATGGCTACACCTTC. Translated: CSAVPGREGSSYGYTF. The V and J genes are TRBV20-1 and TRBJ1-2, with a weak D call TRBD1 (5 bases). CDR1 is DFQATT, CDR2 SNEGSKA, per germline (reference sequence). CDR3 size: 16 residues. Trimming took off 6 bases at V and 4 bases at J, with 24 bases between the two ends.

The chain recombines TRBV2 with TRBJ2-1; TRBD2 matches 11 bases. The CDR3 is 15 amino acids. V dropped 2 bases and J dropped 6; count of bases not matched to a gene: 3. Germline CDR1 and CDR2: SNHLY and FYNNEI. The CDR3 spells CASSELAGGSNEQFF. Written as DNA, the CDR3 is TGTGCCAGCAGTGAACTAGCGGGGGGTTCCAATGAGCAGTTCTTC.

V and J are TRBV12-3 or TRBV12-4 and TRBJ2-5; D is undetermined. V lost 6 bases, J lost 4 bases, and 15 bases lay in between. The CDR3 has 14 amino acids. The chain's CDR3 is CASSPSRASETQYF. For the CDR3, the DNA is TGTGCCAGCAGCCCGAGTAGGGCATCAGAGACCCAGTACTTC.

This clonotype was counted a few times. The chain employs TRBV5-6 and TRBJ1-2; D ambiguous. The germline V and J ends were trimmed by 4 bases and 1 base, with 8 bases remaining between them. In germline, CDR1 is SGHDT, CDR2 YYEEEE. The CDR3 sequence is 13 residues long. The CDR3 is CASSAANNYGYTF. CDR3 in DNA: TGTGCCAGCAGCGCCGCAAATAACTATGGCTACACCTTC.

The sample holds many counts of this clonotype. This chain joins TRBV5-1 and TRBJ1-4, with D unresolved. CDR3 size: 15 residues. Germline-derived CDR1 and CDR2 are SGHRS and YFSETQ. Trimming cost V 5 bases and J 0 bases, with 11 bases left between them. The CDR3 DNA sequence: TGCGCCAGCAGAGCGTCCGGTGCAACTAATGAAAAACTGTTTTTT. Translating gives CASRASGATNEKLFF.

This clonotype was seen many times. The gene calls are TRBV28 and TRBJ2-2, with D possibly being TRBD2 (6 bases). This CDR3 has 12 amino acids. V lost 8 bases and J lost 6, with 10 bases in between. Germline CDR1 reads MDHEN; CDR2 reads SYDVKM. CDR3 sequence: CASGGEPGELFF. In DNA form, the CDR3 reads TGTGCCAGCGGAGGGGAGCCCGGGGAGCTGTTTTTT.

The chain has TRBV6-6 and TRBJ2-7; weak D call: TRBD1 (5 bases). The CDR3 covers 16 residues. Germline loops: CDR1 MNHNY, CDR2 SVGAGI (reference sequence). Between the trimmed V and J ends, which lost 7 bases and 3 bases, there was a span of 22 bases. For the CDR3, the DNA is TGTGCCAGCACTACCTTCCCACAGGTCCCCGACTACGAGCAGTACGTC. This gives the protein CASTTFPQVPDYEQYV.

Only a few counts were recorded for this clonotype. The V call is TRBV18, the J call TRBJ2-2; tentative D call: TRBD2 (6 bases). CDR3 size: 17 residues. Germline loops: CDR1 KGHSH, CDR2 LQKENI. V lost 0 bases and J 4 bases, leaving 15 bases between the germline ends. The CDR3 nucleotides read TGTGCCAGCTCACCACCGGGGGGTCAACGGGGCACCGGGGAGCTGTTTTTT. It is translated as CASSPPGGQRGTGELFF.

This clonotype was detected only a few times. The chain couples TRBV29-1 to TRBJ2-5; TRBD2 is a possible D gene (6 bases). V was pared by 8 bases and J by 9 bases, with 19 bases between. Germline loops: CDR1 SQVTM, CDR2 ANQGSEA. The CDR3 spans 12 residues. The chain's CDR3 is CSTNAGPGAQYF. The CDR3 DNA sequence: TGCAGCACCAATGCCGGACCGGGGGCCCAGTACTTC. The full variable domain, in which reference TRBV29-1 and TRBJ2-5 provide the parts outside the CDR3, is SAVISQKPSRDICQRGTSLTIQCQVDSQVTMMFWYRQQPGQSLTLIATANQGSEATYESGFVIDKFPISRPNLTFSTLTVSNMSPEDSSIYLCSTNAGPGAQYFGPGTRLLVL.